What follows are 4 T cell receptor beta chains derived from one specimen sequenced in a study of blood T cell repertoires in COVID-19. Clones were read by immunoSEQ multiplex PCR, and TCRdb kept only the in-frame ones, dropping some. Of some 75,000 clones listed, approximately 90% are singletons. Material for sequencing was peripheral blood. Receptor source: a man aged 60 to 75 with acute or convalescent COVID-19.

The chain employs TRBV6-2 or TRBV6-3 and TRBJ2-5; 9 bases line up with TRBD2. The CDR3 runs 14 residues. In germline, CDR1 is MNHEY, CDR2 SVGEGT. V shed 5 bases and J 9 bases; nucleotides not matched to a gene: 10. The CDR3 DNA sequence: TGTGCCAGCAGTGCTAGTAGCGGGAGTAGGGCCCAGTACTTC. It translates to CASSASSGSRAQYF.

The V and J genes are TRBV6-1 and TRBJ1-5; D is unresolved. The CDR3 runs to 14 residues. The germline V gene encodes CDR1 MNHNS and CDR2 SASEGT. The V end was cut by 0 bases, the J end by 3 bases, with 6 bases between. This CDR3 reads CASSEATVNQPQHF. DNA of the CDR3: TGTGCCAGCAGTGAAGCTACAGTCAATCAGCCCCAGCATTTT.

The chain combines TRBV27 with TRBJ2-2; TRBD2 aligns across 14 bases. V lost 6 bases and J lost 8; bases outside the gene matches: 8. The CDR3 covers 16 residues. Germline V gene sequence: CDR1 MNHEY, CDR2 SMNVEV (reference sequence). DNA of the CDR3: TGTGCCAGCAGCCTTGGGACTAGCGGGAGTCGAGGGGAGCTGTTTTTT. Translating it yields CASSLGTSGSRGELFF.

Concerning this clone itself: This sample includes further DNA sequences coding for the same CDR3. This chain uses TRBV6-5 with TRBJ2-1, with 8 bases that match TRBD2. V lost 8 bases and J lost 0; bases outside the gene matches: 6. The CDR3 is 15 residues long. Germline V CDR1 and CDR2: MNHEY, SVGAGI. This CDR3 is CASSRGGSSYNEQFF. The CDR3 DNA sequence: TGTGCCAGCTCACGGGGGGGCAGCTCCTACAATGAGCAGTTCTTC.